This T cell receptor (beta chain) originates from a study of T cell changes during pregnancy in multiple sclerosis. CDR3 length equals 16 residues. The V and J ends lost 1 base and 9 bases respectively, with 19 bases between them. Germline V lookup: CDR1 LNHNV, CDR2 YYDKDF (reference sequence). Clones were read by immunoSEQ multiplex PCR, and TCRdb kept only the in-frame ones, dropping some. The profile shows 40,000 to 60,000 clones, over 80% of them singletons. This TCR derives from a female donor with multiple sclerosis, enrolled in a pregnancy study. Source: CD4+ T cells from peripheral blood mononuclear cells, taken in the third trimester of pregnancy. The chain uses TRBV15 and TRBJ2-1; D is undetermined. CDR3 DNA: TGTGCCACCAGCAGAGTAAGCCCACCCTCTTTGAGTGAGCAGTTCTTC. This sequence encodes CATSRVSPPSLSEQFF.